This T cell receptor (beta chain) was profiled in a study of cytomegalovirus exposure and HLA in healthy donors. Repertoires were generated with immunoSEQ multiplex PCR, while TCRdb's copy carries only in-frame clones and drops some. Of about 150,000 clones in the sample, 94% are singletons; the top ten hold approximately 2%. Findings and caveats of the study: The classifier reportedly diagnosed cytomegalovirus status with high sensitivity and specificity. According to the study, 160 or so TCR beta chains were cytomegalovirus-associated. The tendency of first-cohort TCR clusters to co-occur in the roughly 120 validation repertoires was the finding of a later analysis.

The CDR3 runs 13 residues. Germline loops: CDR1 MNHEY, CDR2 SMNVEV (reference sequence). Trimming took off 4 bases at V and 1 base at J, with 7 bases between the two ends. As to this clone: The antigen is not known.

The TCR was taken from a man aged 18 to 35 in good health and CMV-seropositive. Sequencing used PBMCs. The V and J genes are TRBV27 and TRBJ1-1; D is unclear. CDR3 in DNA: TGTGCCAGCAGTTCTCTATGGAACACTGAAGCTTTCTTT. It codes for CASSSLWNTEAFF.